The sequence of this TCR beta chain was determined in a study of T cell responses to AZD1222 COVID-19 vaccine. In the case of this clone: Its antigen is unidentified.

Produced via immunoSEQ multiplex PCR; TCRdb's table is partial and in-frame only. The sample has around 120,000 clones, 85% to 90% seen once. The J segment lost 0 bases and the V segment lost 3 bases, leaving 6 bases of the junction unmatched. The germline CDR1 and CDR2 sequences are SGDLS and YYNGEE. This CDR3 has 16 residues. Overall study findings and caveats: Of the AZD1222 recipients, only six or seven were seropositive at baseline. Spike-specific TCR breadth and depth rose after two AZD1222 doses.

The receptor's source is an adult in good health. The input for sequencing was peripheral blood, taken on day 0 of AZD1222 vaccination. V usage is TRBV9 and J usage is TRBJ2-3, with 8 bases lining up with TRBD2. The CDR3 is CASSDSLAESTDTQYF. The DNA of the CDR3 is TGTGCCAGCAGCGATTCACTAGCGGAAAGCACAGATACGCAGTATTTT.